The subject of this entry is one T cell receptor (beta chain). The antigen is undetermined. The data stem from a study of vaccination and CD4 T cells after COVID-19. The Oncomine TCR Beta short-read assay generated sequence data from the DNA of cultured CD4+ T cells. TCRdb reprocessed the PCR reads with MiXCR, giving one entry per CDR3 protein. This sample yields about 20,000 distinct CDR3 sequences, of which roughly 23% are seen a single time; almost 8% belongs to the top ten. Treatment specified: approximately 9-day PBMC culture with coronavirus spike peptide pools or control peptides (ViraFEST assay). Sequencing input: cultured CD4+ T cells from blood. This receptor was obtained from a human donor with COVID-19.

The CDR3 region has the DNA TGTGCCAGCAGTTTGAATCGAGGATTTGGCTACACCTTC. It codes for CASSLNRGFGYTF. The rearrangement links TRBV28 to TRBJ1-2, with unresolved D. V dropped 3 bases and J dropped 7 bases, with 12 bases sitting between them. From germline, CDR1 is MDHEN and CDR2 SYDVKM. The CDR3 is 13 amino acids.